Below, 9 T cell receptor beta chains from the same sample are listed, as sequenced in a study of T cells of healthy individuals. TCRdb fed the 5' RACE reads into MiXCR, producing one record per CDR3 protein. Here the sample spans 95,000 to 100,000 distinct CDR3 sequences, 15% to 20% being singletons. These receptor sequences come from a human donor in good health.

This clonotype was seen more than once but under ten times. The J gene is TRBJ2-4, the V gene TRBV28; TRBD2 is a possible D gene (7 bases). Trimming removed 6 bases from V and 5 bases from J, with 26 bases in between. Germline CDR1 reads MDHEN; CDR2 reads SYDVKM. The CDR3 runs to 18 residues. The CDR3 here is CASSLREVVAGDENIQYF. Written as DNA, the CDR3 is TGTGCCAGCAGCCTCCGGGAGGTGGTAGCAGGGGACGAAAACATTCAGTACTTC. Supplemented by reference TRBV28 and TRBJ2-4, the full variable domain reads DVKVTQSSRYLVKRTGEKVFLECVQDMDHENMFWYRQDPGLGLRLIYFSYDVKMKEKGDIPEGYSVSREKKERFSLILESASTNQTSMYLCASSLREVVAGDENIQYFGAGTRLSVL.

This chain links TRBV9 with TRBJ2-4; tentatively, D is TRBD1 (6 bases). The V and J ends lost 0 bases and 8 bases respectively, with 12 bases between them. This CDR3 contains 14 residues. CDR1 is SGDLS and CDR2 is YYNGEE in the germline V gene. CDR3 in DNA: TGTGCCAGCAGCGTAGGGGACATAGGATACATTCAGTACTTC. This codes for CASSVGDIGYIQYF.

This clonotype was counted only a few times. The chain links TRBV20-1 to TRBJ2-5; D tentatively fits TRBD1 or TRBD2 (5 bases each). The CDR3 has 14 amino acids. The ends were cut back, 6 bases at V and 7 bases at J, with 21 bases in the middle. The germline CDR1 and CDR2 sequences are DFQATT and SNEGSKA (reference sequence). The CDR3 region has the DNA TGCAGTGCAACGTTAGGGGACGAGACGGGGACCCAGTACTTC. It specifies CSATLGDETGTQYF.

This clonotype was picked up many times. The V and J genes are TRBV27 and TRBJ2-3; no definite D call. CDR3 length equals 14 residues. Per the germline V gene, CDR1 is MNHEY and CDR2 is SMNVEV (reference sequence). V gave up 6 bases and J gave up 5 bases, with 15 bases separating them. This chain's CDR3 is CASSPSAVGDTQYF. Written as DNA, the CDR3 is TGTGCCAGCAGCCCGTCGGCGGTAGGAGATACGCAGTATTTT.

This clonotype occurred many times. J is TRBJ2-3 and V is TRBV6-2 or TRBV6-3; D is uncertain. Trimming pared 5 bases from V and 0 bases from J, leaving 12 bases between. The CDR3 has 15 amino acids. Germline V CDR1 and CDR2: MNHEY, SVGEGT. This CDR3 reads CASSTLWVSTDTQYF. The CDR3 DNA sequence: TGTGCCAGCAGTACGCTATGGGTTAGCACAGATACGCAGTATTTT.

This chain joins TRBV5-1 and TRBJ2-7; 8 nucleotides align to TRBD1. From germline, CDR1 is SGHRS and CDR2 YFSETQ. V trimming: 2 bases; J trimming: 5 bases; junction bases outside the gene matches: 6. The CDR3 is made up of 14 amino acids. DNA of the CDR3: TGCGCCAGCAGCTTCGGACAGGGATGGGACGAGCAGTACTTC. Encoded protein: CASSFGQGWDEQYF.

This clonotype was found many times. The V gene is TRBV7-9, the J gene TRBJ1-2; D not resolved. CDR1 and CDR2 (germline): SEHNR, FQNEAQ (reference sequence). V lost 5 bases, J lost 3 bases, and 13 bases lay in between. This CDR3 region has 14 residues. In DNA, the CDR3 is TGTGCCAGCAGCCCCCGTGACCGTTACTATGGCTACACCTTC. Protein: CASSPRDRYYGYTF.

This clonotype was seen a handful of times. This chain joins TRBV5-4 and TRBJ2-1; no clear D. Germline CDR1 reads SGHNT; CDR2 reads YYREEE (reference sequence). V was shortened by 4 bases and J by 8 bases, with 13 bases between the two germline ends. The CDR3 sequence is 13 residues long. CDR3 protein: CASSLGYGHEQFF. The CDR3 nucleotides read TGTGCCAGCAGCCTGGGATATGGGCATGAGCAGTTCTTC.

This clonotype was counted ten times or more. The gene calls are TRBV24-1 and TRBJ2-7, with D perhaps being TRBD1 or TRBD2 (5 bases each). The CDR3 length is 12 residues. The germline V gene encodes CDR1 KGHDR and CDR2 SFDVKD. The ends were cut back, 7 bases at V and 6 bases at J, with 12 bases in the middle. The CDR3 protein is CATSRGPSEQYF. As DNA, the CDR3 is TGTGCCACCAGCCGGGGCCCCTCCGAGCAGTACTTC.